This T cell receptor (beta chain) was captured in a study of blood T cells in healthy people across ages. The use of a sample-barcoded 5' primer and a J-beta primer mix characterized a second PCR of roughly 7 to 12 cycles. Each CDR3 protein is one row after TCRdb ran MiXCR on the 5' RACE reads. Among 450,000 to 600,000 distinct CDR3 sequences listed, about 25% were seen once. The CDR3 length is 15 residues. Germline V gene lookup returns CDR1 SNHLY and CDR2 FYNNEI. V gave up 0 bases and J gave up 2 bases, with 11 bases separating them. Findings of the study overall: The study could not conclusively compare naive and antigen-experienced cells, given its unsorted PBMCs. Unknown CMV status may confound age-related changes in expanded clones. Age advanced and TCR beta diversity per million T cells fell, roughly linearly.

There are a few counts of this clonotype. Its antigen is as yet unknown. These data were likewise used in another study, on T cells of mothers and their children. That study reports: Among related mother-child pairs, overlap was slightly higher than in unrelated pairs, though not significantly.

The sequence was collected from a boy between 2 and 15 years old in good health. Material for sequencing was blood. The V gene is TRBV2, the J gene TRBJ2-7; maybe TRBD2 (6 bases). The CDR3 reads CASSEALAKTYEQYF. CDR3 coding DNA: TGTGCCAGCAGTGAAGCCCTAGCGAAGACCTACGAGCAGTACTTC. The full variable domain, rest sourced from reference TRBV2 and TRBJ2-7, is EPEVTQTPSHQVTQMGQEVILRCVPISNHLYFYWYRQILGQKVEFLVSFYNNEISEKSEIFDDQFSVERPDGSNFTLKIRSTKLEDSAMYFCASSEALAKTYEQYFGPGTRLTVT.